The T cell receptor beta chain described here comes from a study of blood T cell repertoires in COVID-19. The CDR3 length is 13 residues. V was pared by 0 bases and J by 8 bases, with 9 bases between. Looked up from germline, CDR1 is SGHKS and CDR2 is YYEKEE (reference sequence). Only in-frame clones appear in the TCRdb table, and some are missing; sequencing was by immunoSEQ multiplex PCR. The sample contains 140,000 or so clones, around four fifths of which appear only once. This receptor was identified in a middle-aged woman who had recovered from COVID-19. V usage is TRBV5-5 and J usage is TRBJ2-4; maybe TRBD1 (5 bases). The sample consisted of PBMCs or T cells enriched from blood (not recorded which). CDR3 DNA: TGTGCCAGCAGCTTGGATACAGGAGACATTCAGTACTTC. Translating gives CASSLDTGDIQYF.